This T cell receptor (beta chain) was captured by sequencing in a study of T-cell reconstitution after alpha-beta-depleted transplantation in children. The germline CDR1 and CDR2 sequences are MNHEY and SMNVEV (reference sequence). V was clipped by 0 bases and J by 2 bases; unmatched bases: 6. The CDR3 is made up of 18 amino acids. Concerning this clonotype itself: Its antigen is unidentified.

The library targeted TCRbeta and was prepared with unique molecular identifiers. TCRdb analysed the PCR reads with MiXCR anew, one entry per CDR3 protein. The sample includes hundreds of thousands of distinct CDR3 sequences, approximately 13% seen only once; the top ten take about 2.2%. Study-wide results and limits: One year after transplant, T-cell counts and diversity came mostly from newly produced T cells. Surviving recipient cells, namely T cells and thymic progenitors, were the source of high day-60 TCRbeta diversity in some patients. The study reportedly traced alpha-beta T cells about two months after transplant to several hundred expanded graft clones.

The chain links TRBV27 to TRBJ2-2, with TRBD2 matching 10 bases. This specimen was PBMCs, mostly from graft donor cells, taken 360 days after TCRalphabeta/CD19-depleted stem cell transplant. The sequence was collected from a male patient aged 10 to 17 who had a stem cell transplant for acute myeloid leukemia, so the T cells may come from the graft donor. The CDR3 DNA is TGTGCCAGCAGTTTATCGCTTCTAGCGGGAGTTAACACCGGGGAGCTGTTTTTT. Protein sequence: CASSLSLLAGVNTGELFF.